Following are 32 T cell receptor beta chains from one sample sequenced in a study of cytomegalovirus exposure and HLA in healthy donors. Both 60 Vbeta primers and 13 Jbeta primers went into the PCR. Assay used: immunoSEQ multiplex PCR; TCRdb lists only in-frame clones, some missing. Its listing shows around 140,000 clones. The sequencing sample was made of PBMCs. The receptors were sampled from a male donor in good health and CMV-seronegative.

CDR3 bases: TGTGCCAGTAACGGGCGGGGGACAGGGGAAGGAGATACGCAGTATTTT. This encodes CASNGRGTGEGDTQYF. The J gene is TRBJ2-3, the V gene TRBV19, with 10 bases matching TRBD1. There are 16 residues in the CDR3. Per germline, CDR1 LNHDA and CDR2 SQIVND (reference sequence). After removal of 7 bases from V and 5 bases from J, the junction contained 12 bases not matched to a gene.

V usage is TRBV6-1 and J usage is TRBJ2-6; 8 bases map to TRBD1. Germline V gene sequence: CDR1 MNHNS, CDR2 SASEGT. J was trimmed by 2 bases and V by 2 bases; bases with no gene match: 8. The CDR3 has 18 amino acids. The CDR3 is CASSETDRGEAGANVLTF. The CDR3 DNA reads TGTGCCAGCAGTGAAACTGACAGGGGTGAGGCTGGGGCCAACGTCCTGACTTTC.

The rearrangement joins TRBV7-9 to TRBJ2-7; D uncertain. The CDR3 sequence is 13 residues long. V lost 7 bases and J 2 bases, leaving 12 bases between the germline ends. CDR1 is SEHNR, CDR2 FQNEAQ, per germline (reference sequence). Here the CDR3 reads CASTYEDTYEQYF. The CDR3, as DNA: TGTGCCAGCACCTACGAAGATACCTACGAGCAGTACTTC.

This sequence joins TRBV7-9 and TRBJ1-4, with 7 bases identical to TRBD1. Per germline, CDR1 SEHNR and CDR2 FQNEAQ (reference sequence). V lost 5 bases, J lost 8 bases, and 8 bases stayed unmatched. This CDR3 contains 14 residues. CDR3 sequence reads: CASSADRVGEKLFF. CDR3 coding DNA: TGTGCCAGCAGCGCCGACAGGGTAGGGGAAAAACTGTTTTTT.

The chain couples TRBV29-1 to TRBJ1-2, with 10 bases identical to TRBD1. CDR3 length: 11 residues. In germline, CDR1 is SQVTM, CDR2 ANQGSEA. The trim removed 6 bases at V and 8 bases at J, leaving 3 bases unmatched. In nucleotides, the CDR3 is TGCAGCGTCCGGGACAGGGGAGGCTACACCTTC. As protein: CSVRDRGGYTF. Looking up the rest from reference TRBV29-1 and TRBJ1-2 gives the full variable domain: SAVISQKPSRDICQRGTSLTIQCQVDSQVTMMFWYRQQPGQSLTLIATANQGSEATYESGFVIDKFPISRPNLTFSTLTVSNMSPEDSSIYLCSVRDRGGYTFGSGTRLTVV.

The chain has TRBV6-5 and TRBJ1-1, with D possibly matching TRBD1 (6 bases). The CDR3 runs 15 residues. The V gene lost 6 bases and the J gene lost 3 bases, with 17 bases spanning the gap. CDR1 and CDR2 (germline): MNHEY, SVGAGI. The chain's CDR3 is CASRSGGAVDTEAFF. CDR3 bases: TGTGCCAGCAGGTCGGGGGGGGCGGTCGACACTGAAGCTTTCTTT.

The chain combines TRBV7-7 with TRBJ2-2; D is undetermined. Germline lookup yields CDR1 SSHAT and CDR2 FNYEAQ (reference sequence). V shed 5 bases and J shed 4 bases, with 11 bases lying between them. The CDR3 consists of 14 residues. The CDR3 DNA follows: TGTGCCAGCAGCCCCTCCCGAGGCACCGGGGAGCTGTTTTTT. It translates to CASSPSRGTGELFF.

The chain has TRBV6-1 and TRBJ2-2; possible D gene TRBD1, 6 bases. Germline-derived CDR1 and CDR2 are MNHNS and SASEGT. Trimming left V 6 bases short and J 2 bases short, with 13 bases between. The CDR3 extends over 15 amino acids. The CDR3 here is CASSLNRVNTGELFF. The CDR3, as DNA: TGTGCCAGCAGCTTAAACAGGGTTAACACCGGGGAGCTGTTTTTT.

The CDR3 here is CASSANVGGYGYTF. The CDR3 nucleotides are TGTGCCAGCAGCGCAAACGTCGGGGGCTATGGCTACACCTTC. This rearrangement joins TRBV13 to TRBJ1-2; D possibly corresponds to TRBD1 (5 bases). This CDR3 region has 14 residues. CDR1 and CDR2 (germline): PRHDT, FYEKMQ (reference sequence). Deletions cut 5 bases from V and 4 bases from J, with 14 bases between.

The V call is TRBV19, the J call TRBJ2-1, with 7 bases that match TRBD2. Losses at the gene ends were 7 bases for V and 6 bases for J; bases not matched to a gene: 6. CDR1 and CDR2 from the germline V gene are LNHDA and SQIVND (reference sequence). This CDR3 comprises 13 residues. DNA of the CDR3: TGTGCCAGTAAAAGCGGGAATCCCAATGAGCAGTTCTTC. It translates to CASKSGNPNEQFF.

The genes are TRBV5-1 and TRBJ2-2, with 12 nucleotides matching TRBD1. The V gene end was trimmed by 4 bases and the J gene end by 5 bases; junction bases not matched to a gene: 6. Germline lookup yields CDR1 SGHRS and CDR2 YFSETQ. The CDR3 covers 16 residues. In DNA, the CDR3 is TGCGCCAGCAGCGGGGGACAGGGGGCAGGGACCGGGGAGCTGTTTTTT. Translated: CASSGGQGAGTGELFF.

This rearrangement joins TRBV28 to TRBJ1-5, with TRBD1 matching over 9 bases. The CDR3 length is 17 residues. The V gene end was trimmed by 5 bases and the J gene end by 3 bases; junction bases not matched to a gene: 11. Looked up from germline, CDR1 is MDHEN and CDR2 is SYDVKM. CDR3 loop: CASSHSRDRGFNQPQHF. CDR3 sequence (DNA): TGTGCCAGCAGTCATAGCAGAGACAGGGGGTTCAATCAGCCCCAGCATTTT.

The V and J genes are TRBV7-6 and TRBJ2-7; D perhaps matches TRBD1 (5 bases). The CDR3 has 12 residues. Germline CDR1 is SGHVS and CDR2 is FNYEAQ. V shed 5 bases and J shed 6 bases, with 11 bases lying between them. CDR3 protein: CASSPRDSEQYF. Written as DNA, the CDR3 is TGTGCCAGCAGCCCGAGAGACAGCGAGCAGTACTTC.

The chain employs TRBV7-2 and TRBJ1-1; 11 bases align to TRBD1. Looked up from germline, CDR1 is SGHTA and CDR2 is FQGNSA. V shed 5 bases and J 0 bases; nucleotides not matched to a gene: 8. This CDR3 is built from 17 residues. In DNA form, the CDR3 reads TGTGCCAGCAGCGGGCGGACAGGGGGCCCCATGAACACTGAAGCTTTCTTT. This encodes CASSGRTGGPMNTEAFF.

V is TRBV7-2 and J is TRBJ2-5, with 7 bases aligning to TRBD1. The CDR3 covers 14 residues. The germline V gene encodes CDR1 SGHTA and CDR2 FQGNSA. With 1 base clipped from V and 5 bases from J, the junction kept 4 bases outside the gene matches. This CDR3 is CASSLEGARETQYF. The CDR3, as DNA: TGTGCCAGCAGCTTAGAGGGGGCGCGGGAGACCCAGTACTTC.

The chain couples TRBV5-1 to TRBJ2-7; 13 nucleotides agree with TRBD2. Germline CDR1 is SGHRS and CDR2 is YFSETQ. J was trimmed by 0 bases and V by 3 bases; bases with no gene match: 6. This CDR3 is 17 amino acids long. This CDR3 is CASSSGLAGASSYEQYF. DNA of the CDR3: TGCGCCAGCAGCTCAGGACTAGCGGGAGCCAGCTCCTACGAGCAGTACTTC.

J is TRBJ2-6 and V is TRBV29-1; D ambiguous. CDR3 size: 12 residues. Trimming took 8 bases from V and 3 from J, leaving 8 bases between them. Germline CDR1 and CDR2: SQVTM and ANQGSEA. CDR3 amino acids: CSFFNGANVLTF. In DNA form, the CDR3 reads TGCAGCTTCTTTAATGGGGCCAACGTCCTGACTTTC.

The V and J genes are TRBV27 and TRBJ2-7; D gene uncertain. Germline V gives CDR1 MNHEY, CDR2 SMNVEV (reference sequence). Deletions cut 2 bases from V and 5 bases from J, with 13 bases between. The CDR3 is 14 amino acids. The CDR3 DNA follows: TGTGCCAGCAGTTTAGAGCCCTTTATGGACGAGCAGTACTTC. As protein: CASSLEPFMDEQYF.

The chain carries TRBV5-5 and TRBJ2-7, with 7 bases fitting TRBD2. The CDR3 consists of 12 residues. From germline, CDR1 is SGHKS and CDR2 YYEKEE (reference sequence). The V and J ends lost 6 bases and 5 bases, in that order; junction bases with no gene match: 5. The CDR3 sequence: CASTLGGNEQYF. CDR3 coding DNA: TGTGCCAGCACCCTGGGAGGGAACGAGCAGTACTTC.

The chain recombines TRBV29-1 with TRBJ2-7; 7 bases map to TRBD1. The CDR3 length is 12 residues. Germline lookup yields CDR1 SQVTM and CDR2 ANQGSEA. Trimming took 4 bases from V and 3 from J; bases not matched to a gene: 3. In nucleotides, the CDR3 is TGCAGCGTTGGTCAGGGGGACTACGAGCAGTACTTC. Amino acid sequence: CSVGQGDYEQYF.

This chain links TRBV4-2 with TRBJ1-3, with D possibly matching TRBD1 (6 bases). Trimming removed 4 bases at V and 1 base at J, with 17 bases between. From germline, CDR1 is LGHNA and CDR2 YNFKEQ. The CDR3 is made up of 17 amino acids. DNA for the CDR3: TGTGCCAGCAGCCCTAACCCAGGGGCCGAATCTGGAAACACCATATATTTT. Translation gives CASSPNPGAESGNTIYF.

The chain carries TRBV5-1 and TRBJ2-7, with 8 positions matching TRBD1. CDR3 size: 17 residues. Germline V CDR1 and CDR2: SGHRS, YFSETQ. V was clipped by 2 bases and J by 4 bases; unmatched bases: 14. The DNA of the CDR3 is TGCGCCAGCAGCTTAGCCCTCGGGGCAGGGGGCAAATACGAGCAGTACTTC. This gives the protein CASSLALGAGGKYEQYF.

The CDR3 DNA sequence: TGTGCCAGCAGTTACTCGCCAGGTATGACCTACGAGCAGTACTTC. Residues: CASSYSPGMTYEQYF. The chain links TRBV6-5 to TRBJ2-7; D is unclear. This CDR3 has 15 residues. V was pared by 0 bases and J by 2 bases, with 11 bases between. The germline V gene has CDR1 MNHEY and CDR2 SVGAGI.

The chain uses TRBV12-2 and TRBJ2-2; TRBD2, as called in the table, went unchecked against the DNA. TRBV12-2 is flagged as a pseudogene. This CDR3 has 20 amino acids. The CDR3 sequence is CASRLAGKSGRAGDTGELFF. In nucleotides, the CDR3 is TGTGCAAGTCGCTTAGCGGGGAAAAGCGGGAGGGCCGGGGACACCGGGGAGCTGTTTTTT.

The V and J genes are TRBV30 and TRBJ2-7; 7 bases match TRBD1. The CDR3 extends over 14 amino acids. The ends lost 5 bases at V and 0 bases at J; junction bases unmatched: 7. Germline lookup yields CDR1 GTSNPN and CDR2 SVGIG (reference sequence). The CDR3 sequence is CAWDPGQNSYEQYF. CDR3 DNA sequence: TGTGCCTGGGATCCGGGACAGAACTCCTACGAGCAGTACTTC. Supplemented by reference TRBV30 and TRBJ2-7, the full variable domain reads SQTIHQWPATLVQPVGSPLSLECTVEGTSNPNLYWYRQAAGRGLQLLFYSVGIGQISSEVPQNLSASRPQDRQFILSSKKLLLSDSGFYLCAWDPGQNSYEQYFGPGTRLTVT.

V and J are TRBV10-3 and TRBJ1-2, with 8 bases lining up with TRBD1. Unmatched junction bases numbered 6, after V lost 2 bases and J lost 4 bases. The CDR3 consists of 15 residues. Germline V gene sequence: CDR1 ENHRY, CDR2 SYGVKD. CDR3: CAISEIETGVYGYTF. As DNA, the CDR3 is TGTGCCATCAGTGAGATAGAGACAGGGGTCTATGGCTACACCTTC.

The V and J genes are TRBV6-1 and TRBJ1-3, with D unresolved. This CDR3 region has 12 residues. V dropped 7 bases and J dropped 0 bases, with 4 bases sitting between them. The germline CDR1 and CDR2 sequences are MNHNS and SASEGT. The CDR3 nucleotides read TGTGCCAGCACCAGCTCTGGAAACACCATATATTTT. Encoded protein: CASTSSGNTIYF.

The rearrangement uses TRBV30 and TRBJ2-3; TRBD2 agrees at 11 bases. The CDR3 is 17 residues long. Looked up from germline, CDR1 is GTSNPN and CDR2 is SVGIG (reference sequence). The V segment lost 2 bases and the J segment 3 bases; nucleotides outside the gene matches: 10. The DNA for the CDR3 is TGTGCCTGGAGTTCGACGCGGACTAGCGGGCCGACAGATACGCAGTATTTT. This sequence encodes CAWSSTRTSGPTDTQYF.

The V call is TRBV5-6, the J call TRBJ1-2, with a tentative D call TRBD1 (6 bases). Trimming cost V 4 bases and J 6 bases, with 19 bases left between them. The V gene's germline CDR1 is SGHDT and CDR2 YYEEEE. CDR3 size: 15 residues. CDR3 amino acids: CASSPLRGFYDGYTF. DNA for the CDR3: TGTGCCAGCAGCCCCCTGAGGGGGTTTTACGATGGCTACACCTTC. Variable domain in full (rest from reference TRBV5-6 and TRBJ1-2): DAGVTQSPTHLIKTRGQQVTLRCSPKSGHDTVSWYQQALGQGPQFIFQYYEEEERQRGNFPDRFSGHQFPNYSSELNVNALLLGDSALYLCASSPLRGFYDGYTFGSGTRLTVV.

The CDR3, as DNA: TGTGCCTGGATGCGAGGTGTTTGGGGCTACACCTTC. Its protein product is CAWMRGVWGYTF. The chain joins TRBV30 to TRBJ1-2; D call uncertain. This CDR3 region has 12 residues. Germline CDR1 reads GTSNPN; CDR2 reads SVGIG (reference sequence). V lost 4 bases and J 8 bases, leaving 14 bases between the germline ends. The full variable domain, in which reference TRBV30 and TRBJ1-2 provide the parts outside the CDR3, is SQTIHQWPATLVQPVGSPLSLECTVEGTSNPNLYWYRQAAGRGLQLLFYSVGIGQISSEVPQNLSASRPQDRQFILSSKKLLLSDSGFYLCAWMRGVWGYTFGSGTRLTVV.

The chain uses TRBV29-1 and TRBJ1-2; TRBD1 might be the D (5 bases). Trimming removed 8 bases at V and 7 bases at J, with 14 bases between. CDR3 length: 11 residues. Germline V gives CDR1 SQVTM, CDR2 ANQGSEA. This CDR3 is CSFRVSSGYTF. Written as DNA, the CDR3 is TGCAGCTTCAGGGTTTCGTCTGGCTACACCTTC.

The chain employs TRBV6-4 and TRBJ1-5; the D is unclear. V gave up 4 bases and J gave up 8 bases, with 6 bases separating them. The CDR3 contains 11 residues. Germline CDR1 reads MRHNA; CDR2 reads SNTAGT. The chain's CDR3 is CASSVVEPQHF. CDR3 sequence (DNA): TGTGCCAGCAGTGTGGTAGAGCCCCAGCATTTT.